The rows below give T cell receptor beta chains drawn from one sample of a study of neurological immune-mediated disorders. TCRdb reanalysed the 5' RACE reads using MiXCR and keeps one entry per CDR3 protein. The sample consists of under 85,000 distinct CDR3 sequences, about 9.4% of them appearing once. Sequences were obtained from PBMCs. The origin of the receptors is a man aged 40-50 years in good health. The CDR3 runs from the conserved cysteine through the conserved F or W. D genes are given only for firm matches. Expanded clones are given a class, and other clones once, few, many or no size at all.

j_call: TRBJ2-7
d_call: TRBD2
v_call: TRBV12-3/TRBV12-4
clone_size: many
cdr3_nt: TGTGCCAGCAGCCTCCTGAGCGGGGCGGACTACGAGCAGTACTTC
cdr3_aa: CASSLLSGADYEQYF

j_call: TRBJ1-2
d_call: NA
v_call: TRBV6-5
clone_size: many
cdr3_nt: TGTGCCACTGGGGGAGCCCGGCGGGGCTACACCTTC
cdr3_aa: CATGGARRGYTF

j_call: TRBJ2-7
d_call: NA
v_call: TRBV25-1
clone_size: many
cdr3_nt: TGTGCCAGCAGTGAAGGGTCCTACGAGCAGTACTTC
cdr3_aa: CASSEGSYEQYF

j_call: TRBJ1-1
d_call: NA
v_call: TRBV20-1
clone_size: many
cdr3_nt: TGCAGTGCTAGACGGAGATTACTTGGCACTGAAGCTTTCTTT
cdr3_aa: CSARRRLLGTEAFF

j_call: TRBJ2-2
d_call: NA
v_call: TRBV9
clone_size: many
cdr3_nt: TGTGCCAGCAGCGCCCTGGAGGGGACCACCGGGGAGCTGTTTTTT
cdr3_aa: CASSALEGTTGELFF

j_call: TRBJ2-7
d_call: NA
v_call: TRBV18
clone_size: many
cdr3_nt: TGTGCCAGCTCACCACAACAGGACGTAAACGAGCAGTACTTC
cdr3_aa: CASSPQQDVNEQYF

j_call: TRBJ2-7
d_call: TRBD1
v_call: TRBV24-1
clone_size: many
cdr3_nt: TGTGCCACCAGTGACTACGGGACAGGAGGATTCGAGCAGTACTTC
cdr3_aa: CATSDYGTGGFEQYF

j_call: TRBJ2-7
d_call: NA
v_call: TRBV12-3/TRBV12-4
clone_size: many
cdr3_nt: TGTGCCAGCAGTTTTGACCTTAGATCCTACGAGCAGTACTTC
cdr3_aa: CASSFDLRSYEQYF

j_call: TRBJ2-7
d_call: TRBD2
v_call: TRBV29-1
clone_size: many
cdr3_nt: TGCAGCGTTTCTAGCGGGACAACCTACGAGCAGTACTTC
cdr3_aa: CSVSSGTTYEQYF

j_call: TRBJ2-7
d_call: NA
v_call: TRBV10-3
clone_size: NA
cdr3_nt: TGTGCCACCAGCCAGGGGAACTACGAGCAGTACTTC
cdr3_aa: CATSQGNYEQYF

j_call: TRBJ2-5
d_call: NA
v_call: TRBV7-3
clone_size: many
cdr3_nt: TGTGCCAGCAGCTTATACTTAGGAGAAACCCAGTACTTC
cdr3_aa: CASSLYLGETQYF